This TCR beta chain was identified during a study of monozygotic twins with inflammatory bowel disease. CDR1 is KGHSH, CDR2 LQKENI, per germline. CDR3 length equals 14 residues. TCRdb reanalyzed the 5' RACE reads, giving one entry per CDR3 protein sequence and no DNA. Reported are more than 300,000 distinct CDR3 sequences; the ten largest clones contain roughly 5.3%. The clonotype was recovered from a human donor with ulcerative colitis or Crohn's disease, or a healthy co-twin of an affected twin (not recorded which). The V and J genes are TRBV18 and TRBJ2-7. Sequenced: blood. The CDR3 region is CASSQDRTSYEQYF.